Shown below are 15 T cell receptor beta chains from a single sample sequenced in a study of T cell responses to AZD1222 COVID-19 vaccine. Libraries were prepared by immunoSEQ multiplex PCR; TCRdb keeps only in-frame clonotypes and omits some of them. The sample yields 140,000 to 150,000 clones, around 90% seen once. The material was peripheral blood, obtained on day 0 of AZD1222 vaccination. Receptors were obtained from an adult in good health.

This chain uses TRBV5-4 with TRBJ1-2, with D perhaps matching TRBD1 (5 bases). The CDR3 extends over 15 amino acids. Trimming left V 4 bases short and J 0 bases short, with 13 bases between. Germline CDR1 reads SGHNT; CDR2 reads YYREEE (reference sequence). This CDR3 reads CASSPQGRANYGYTF. The CDR3 DNA reads TGTGCCAGCAGCCCCCAGGGAAGAGCTAACTATGGCTACACCTTC.

V gene TRBV2 combines with J gene TRBJ2-1, with 11 bases fitting TRBD2. The CDR3 has 16 residues. The germline CDR1 and CDR2 sequences are SNHLY and FYNNEI. The V and J ends lost 6 bases and 2 bases, in that order; junction bases with no gene match: 6. Here the CDR3 DNA reads TGTGCCAGCAGCCCTAGTAGCGGGAGGGCCTACAATGAGCAGTTCTTC. Translating it yields CASSPSSGRAYNEQFF. Based on the CDR3 plus reference TRBV2 and TRBJ2-1, the full variable domain is EPEVTQTPSHQVTQMGQEVILRCVPISNHLYFYWYRQILGQKVEFLVSFYNNEISEKSEIFDDQFSVERPDGSNFTLKIRSTKLEDSAMYFCASSPSSGRAYNEQFFGPGTRLTVL.

This chain uses TRBV7-2 with TRBJ1-2, with D unresolved. The CDR3 consists of 13 residues. Trimming removed 5 bases at V and 7 bases at J, with 14 bases between. Germline loops: CDR1 SGHTA, CDR2 FQGNSA. The CDR3 loop reads CASSPGGVSGYTF. CDR3 bases: TGTGCCAGCAGCCCGGGCGGGGTATCTGGCTACACCTTC.

The chain couples TRBV9 to TRBJ2-3; 7 bases match TRBD1. Germline CDR1 reads SGDLS; CDR2 reads YYNGEE. V shed 3 bases, J shed 2 bases, and the junction held 6 bases outside the gene matches. The CDR3 contains 15 residues. The CDR3 sequence: CASSDRGPSTDTQYF. DNA for the CDR3: TGTGCCAGCAGCGACAGGGGCCCCTCCACAGATACGCAGTATTTT.

V and J are TRBV7-6 and TRBJ1-1; no clear D. Germline values: CDR1 SGHVS, CDR2 FNYEAQ. Trimming left V 0 bases short and J 4 bases short, with 6 bases between. The CDR3 consists of 13 residues. Written as DNA, the CDR3 is TGTGCCAGCAGCTTAGCCGTTGTCACTGAAGCTTTCTTT. It codes for CASSLAVVTEAFF.

J is TRBJ1-4 and V is TRBV7-8; D ambiguous. Germline V gene lookup returns CDR1 SGHVS and CDR2 FQNEAQ. This CDR3 region has 19 residues. V shed 4 bases and J shed 1 base, with 22 bases lying between them. The CDR3 loop is CASSSSPAWREKTNEKLFF. Here the CDR3 DNA reads TGTGCCAGCAGCTCCTCCCCGGCGTGGAGGGAGAAAACTAATGAAAAACTGTTTTTT.

The chain links TRBV12-3 or TRBV12-4 to TRBJ1-4, with TRBD1 identical over 7 bases. The CDR3 extends over 13 amino acids. V lost 6 bases and J lost 6; bases outside the gene matches: 4. CDR3 in amino acids: CASRDRADEKLFF. CDR3 in DNA: TGTGCCAGCAGAGACAGGGCGGATGAAAAACTGTTTTTT.

This chain links TRBV3-1 (or the pseudogene TRBV3-2) with TRBJ1-2; tentatively, D is TRBD1 (6 bases). Germline V CDR1 and CDR2: LGHDT, YNNKEL (reference sequence). The CDR3 extends over 14 amino acids. The V end was cut by 3 bases, the J end by 2 bases, with 10 bases between. CDR3 DNA: TGTGCCAGCAGCCAGACCCAGGGGAACTATGGCTACACCTTC. Its protein is CASSQTQGNYGYTF.

V gene TRBV28 combines with J gene TRBJ1-2; D is unresolved. Trimming left V 3 bases short and J 0 bases short, with 5 bases between. The germline V gene encodes CDR1 MDHEN and CDR2 SYDVKM. CDR3 size: 13 residues. The CDR3 loop is CASSFHSNYGYTF. CDR3 coding DNA: TGTGCCAGCAGTTTCCATTCTAACTATGGCTACACCTTC.

In this sample, this clone turned up once. As DNA, the CDR3 is TGTGCCAGCAGTTACCCGACTAGCGGGGACGAGCAGTACTTC. Translated, it gives CASSYPTSGDEQYF. The gene calls are TRBV6-5 and TRBJ2-7, with 11 bases that match TRBD2. This CDR3 has 14 amino acids. Germline V gene sequence: CDR1 MNHEY, CDR2 SVGAGI. Trimming removed 2 bases from V and 5 bases from J; junction bases left unmatched: 2.

V usage is TRBV12-1 and J usage is TRBJ1-6; the D call of TRBD1 is as the table states it, not checked on the DNA. TRBV12-1 is flagged as a pseudogene. The CDR3 has 15 residues. The CDR3 here is CASSFVPRVANLPHF. CDR3 nucleotide sequence: TGTGCCAGCAGCTTTGTCCCCAGGGTGGCCAATCTTCCCCACTTT.

Here the CDR3 reads CASSLDWGDREHQETQYF. DNA of the CDR3: TGTGCCAGCAGCTTAGATTGGGGGGACAGGGAACACCAAGAGACCCAGTACTTC. The chain combines TRBV11-2 with TRBJ2-5; 9 bases are shared with TRBD1. Germline-derived CDR1 and CDR2 are SGHAT and FQNNGV. The CDR3 is 18 amino acids. With V trimmed by 0 bases and J by 0 bases, 8 bases remained unmatched.

The table lists this clone with a count of one. Other DNA sequences in the same sample also yield this CDR3. The gene calls are TRBV27 and TRBJ2-7; no clear D. V lost 6 bases, J lost 0 bases, and 3 bases lay in between. There are 11 residues in the CDR3. Germline CDR1 reads MNHEY; CDR2 reads SMNVEV (reference sequence). CDR3: CASRSSYEQYF. The CDR3 nucleotides are TGTGCCAGCAGATCCTCCTACGAGCAGTACTTC.

The gene calls are TRBV6-2 or TRBV6-3 and TRBJ2-1; D may be TRBD2 (6 bases). Between the trimmed V and J ends, which lost 4 bases and 5 bases, there was a span of 15 bases. The CDR3 consists of 15 residues. The germline V gene encodes CDR1 MNHEY and CDR2 SVGEGT. The CDR3 loop reads CASSLRGTAHNEQFF. DNA of the CDR3: TGTGCCAGCAGTTTACGAGGGACTGCTCACAATGAGCAGTTCTTC.

The J gene is TRBJ1-2, the V gene TRBV7-2; D is possibly TRBD1 (5 bases). Germline CDR1 reads SGHTA; CDR2 reads FQGNSA. V gave up 2 bases and J gave up 4 bases, with 8 bases separating them. The CDR3 length is 13 residues. For the CDR3, the DNA is TGTGCCAGCAGCTTATCAGGGATCTATGGCTACACCTTC. Its translation is CASSLSGIYGYTF.